The rows below give T cell receptor beta chains drawn from one sample of a study of shared clonotypes between healthy human individuals. The table came from immunoSEQ multiplex PCR; TCRdb's copy has only in-frame clones and leaves some out. Counted here are roughly 720,000 clones, about 90% occurring once; the ten biggest clones make up roughly 36%. The source material was memory CD8+ T cells from PBMCs. The receptors come from a man between 18 and 29 years old in good health. Some clones in this sample may be carry-over from other donors' samples. CDR3s include the opening cysteine and the closing phenylalanine or tryptophan. Fields, in order: V gene, J gene, D gene, clone size, CDR3 DNA, CDR3 protein. The D gene is left open where the match is weak. A clone size is listed for some rows: how often the clone was seen (once, few, many), or a class if it is expanded.

TRBV29-1	TRBJ1-2	TRBD1	once	TGCAGCGTTGGTGGGACAGTAGATGGCTACACCTTC	CSVGGTVDGYTF
TRBV4-1	TRBJ2-1	NA	once	TGCGCCAGCAGCCAACCCAGGGAAACCTACAATGAGCAGTTCTTC	CASSQPRETYNEQFF
TRBV7-2	TRBJ2-2	NA	NA	TGTGCCAGCAGCTTAGTTATCACCGGGGAGCTGTTTTTT	CASSLVITGELFF
TRBV12-5	TRBJ2-7	NA	NA	TGTGCTAGTGGTTTTTTTTACGAGCAGTACTTC	CASGFFYEQYF
TRBV6-6	TRBJ2-7	NA	NA	TGTGCCAGCAGCCCCTCTTCCTACGAGCAGTACTTC	CASSPSSYEQYF
TRBV4-3	TRBJ2-7	NA	NA	TGCGCCAGCAGCCAACACCGGGACACTTACTACGAGCAGTACTTC	CASSQHRDTYYEQYF
TRBV9	TRBJ1-1	NA	NA	TGTGCCAGCAGCCCTGGATCCGGCAACACTGAAGCTTTCTTT	CASSPGSGNTEAFF
TRBV4-2	TRBJ2-2	NA	NA	TGTGCCCACCGTGAGGGTCGCGACACCGGGGAGCTGTTTTTT	CAHREGRDTGELFF
TRBV28	TRBJ2-5	NA	NA	TGTGCCAGCAGTTTCGACGGGATGGAGACCCAGTACTTC	CASSFDGMETQYF
TRBV29-1	TRBJ2-2	NA	NA	TGCAGCGTTTTCTGGCAGTCCGGGACCGGGGAGCTGTTTTTT	CSVFWQSGTGELFF
TRBV14	TRBJ2-1	TRBD2	NA	TGTGCCAGCACCCTGACTAGCGGTCCCTACAATGAGCAGTTCTTC	CASTLTSGPYNEQFF
TRBV6-5	TRBJ2-3	TRBD1	NA	TGTGCCAGCAGTCAATGGACAGGTAGCACAGATACGCAGTATTTT	CASSQWTGSTDTQYF
TRBV7-2	TRBJ2-3	TRBD2	NA	TGTGCCAGCAGCTCTCTAGGAATAGCGGGAGGGGATGAGGGAGATACGCAGTATTTT	CASSSLGIAGGDEGDTQYF
TRBV7-6	TRBJ1-1	NA	NA	TGTGCCAGCAGCGGAAGGGGAAACACTGAAGCTTTCTTT	CASSGRGNTEAFF
TRBV5-1	TRBJ2-7	TRBD1	NA	TGCGCCAGCAGCTTGGGACAGGGCCTAATCGAGCAGTACTTC	CASSLGQGLIEQYF
TRBV29-1	TRBJ1-2	TRBD1	NA	TGCAGCGTTGAAGATCGGGACAGGGGGCCCGGCTATGGCTACACCTTC	CSVEDRDRGPGYGYTF